This T cell receptor beta chain was observed in a study of CD8 T cells in Susac syndrome. Random hexamers were used to reverse transcribe an amount of roughly 0.45 to 1 ug RNA. Across 54 Vbeta and 13 Jbeta, immunoSEQ multiplex PCR amplified TCR beta CDR3. MiXCR was run by TCRdb on the immunoSEQ multiplex PCR reads, yielding one entry per CDR3 protein. Here the sample spans 350,000 to 550,000 distinct CDR3 sequences, 85% to 90% being singletons. The ends were cut back, 3 bases at V and 4 bases at J, with 15 bases in the middle. The V gene's germline CDR1 is DFQATT and CDR2 SNEGSKA (reference sequence). The CDR3 loop spans 14 amino acids. The multiple sclerosis controls were treatment-naive patients with relapsing-remitting disease that was stable or active.

The genes are TRBV20-1 and TRBJ1-2; D is uncertain. The sample consisted of CD8+ T cells from PBMCs. The sequence was obtained from a human donor with multiple sclerosis. The CDR3, as DNA: TGCAGTGCTAGGGACCCCGGGCAGACCTATGGCTACACCTTC. This gives the protein CSARDPGQTYGYTF.